The text below deals with one T cell receptor (beta chain). Its antigen is unknown. The CDR3 is made up of 12 amino acids. V was cut by 2 bases and J by 10 bases, with 9 bases left in between. Germline CDR1 reads MNHEY; CDR2 reads SMNVEV (reference sequence). The primer mix had 60 Vbeta and 13 Jbeta primers. Produced via immunoSEQ multiplex PCR; TCRdb's table is partial and in-frame only. The sample consists of 85,000 to 100,000 clones, 86% of them appearing once. The data were taken from a study of cytomegalovirus exposure and HLA in healthy donors. Study results and caveats: Researchers reported that a few CMV-associated chains were confirmed in vitro as CMV antigen-specific. The authors later found HLA-associated TCR beta chains more clonally expanded than equally common others. Researchers reported from a later analysis that most CMV-associated TCR beta chains appeared HLA-restricted.

This sequence was found in a man aged 25 to 40 in good health and CMV-seropositive. Sequenced sample: PBMCs. The chain carries TRBV27 and TRBJ2-1, with D possibly TRBD2 on 6 matching bases. The CDR3 region is CASSLGGPEQFF. The CDR3 nucleotides read TGTGCCAGCAGTTTAGGAGGGCCCGAGCAGTTCTTC.